A selection of T cell receptor beta chains follows, all from one sample in a study of vaccination effects on CD4 cells after COVID-19. Generated by immunoSEQ multiplex PCR, the TCRdb table keeps only in-frame clones and is missing some. The data contain 66,000 or so clones, more than 60% of them singletons. Their recognized antigens are unknown. This specimen was CD4+ T cells from PBMCs cultured without peptide, taken after COVID-19 vaccination. All receptors derive from a human donor who received a COVID-19 vaccine. The CDR3 runs from the conserved cysteine through the conserved F or W. A D gene is named only where the DNA matches it firmly. Only some rows state a clone size, as once, few, many or a class for expanded clones.

J gene: TRBJ1-5
V gene: TRBV18
CDR3 length: 14
clone size: .
D gene: .
CDR3 protein: CASSLSGDGEPQHF
CDR3 DNA: TGTGCCAGCTCATTAAGCGGGGATGGGGAGCCCCAGCATTTT

J gene: TRBJ2-3
V gene: TRBV7-3
CDR3 length: 18
clone size: .
D gene: TRBD2
CDR3 protein: CASSLTLGPGGGTDTQYF
CDR3 DNA: TGTGCCAGCAGCTTAACCCTCGGTCCAGGCGGGGGTACAGATACGCAGTATTTT

J gene: TRBJ1-1
V gene: TRBV6-6
CDR3 length: 13
clone size: .
D gene: .
CDR3 protein: CASSQGLNTEAFF
CDR3 DNA: TGTGCCAGCAGCCAGGGATTGAACACTGAAGCTTTCTTT

J gene: TRBJ2-5
V gene: TRBV5-1
CDR3 length: 13
clone size: .
D gene: .
CDR3 protein: CASSLIGRETQYF
CDR3 DNA: TGCGCCAGCAGCTTGATTGGGCGGGAGACCCAGTACTTC

J gene: TRBJ2-3
V gene: TRBV7-2
CDR3 length: 14
clone size: .
D gene: .
CDR3 protein: CASSLRVSPDTQYF
CDR3 DNA: TGTGCCAGCAGCTTAAGGGTTAGCCCAGATACGCAGTATTTT

J gene: TRBJ2-5
V gene: TRBV3-1/TRBV3-2
CDR3 length: 15
clone size: .
D gene: .
CDR3 protein: CASSSREAAQETQYF
CDR3 DNA: TGTGCCAGCAGCTCTCGGGAAGCGGCACAAGAGACCCAGTACTTC

J gene: TRBJ2-3
V gene: TRBV24-1
CDR3 length: 15
clone size: .
D gene: .
CDR3 protein: CATSGRNTLTDTQYF
CDR3 DNA: TGTGCCACCAGTGGTCGGAACACGCTCACAGATACGCAGTATTTT

J gene: TRBJ2-5
V gene: TRBV5-1
CDR3 length: 16
clone size: .
D gene: .
CDR3 protein: CASSLRVLKNQETQYF
CDR3 DNA: TGCGCCAGCAGCCTTCGTGTTCTAAAAAACCAAGAGACCCAGTACTTC

J gene: TRBJ2-5
V gene: TRBV5-5
CDR3 length: 16
clone size: .
D gene: .
CDR3 protein: CASRPFMTQYQETQYF
CDR3 DNA: TGTGCCAGCAGACCGTTCATGACTCAGTACCAAGAGACCCAGTACTTC

J gene: TRBJ2-5
V gene: TRBV5-1
CDR3 length: 14
clone size: .
D gene: TRBD1
CDR3 protein: CASRTTGGEETQYF
CDR3 DNA: TGCGCCAGCAGAACCACAGGGGGCGAAGAGACCCAGTACTTC

J gene: TRBJ2-2
V gene: TRBV19
CDR3 length: 13
clone size: .
D gene: TRBD2
CDR3 protein: CASRRGGPGELFF
CDR3 DNA: TGTGCCAGTAGACGGGGGGGGCCCGGGGAGCTGTTTTTT

J gene: TRBJ2-2
V gene: TRBV28
CDR3 length: 14
clone size: once
D gene: .
CDR3 protein: CASTDRNRAGELFF
CDR3 DNA: TGTGCCAGCACGGATCGTAACAGGGCCGGGGAGCTGTTTTTT

J gene: TRBJ1-2
V gene: TRBV4-1
CDR3 length: 16
clone size: .
D gene: TRBD1
CDR3 protein: CASSQPNRGLNYGYTF
CDR3 DNA: TGCGCCAGCAGCCAACCAAACAGGGGCCTCAACTATGGCTACACCTTC

J gene: TRBJ1-2
V gene: TRBV5-1
CDR3 length: 15
clone size: once
D gene: TRBD1
CDR3 protein: CASSPDGQGIYGYTF
CDR3 DNA: TGCGCCAGCAGCCCCGATGGACAGGGAATCTATGGCTACACCTTC

J gene: TRBJ2-6
V gene: TRBV5-1
CDR3 length: 15
clone size: .
D gene: .
CDR3 protein: CASSLSRSGANVLTF
CDR3 DNA: TGCGCCAGCAGCTTGTCCCGCTCTGGGGCCAACGTCCTGACTTTC

J gene: TRBJ2-5
V gene: TRBV5-6
CDR3 length: 14
clone size: .
D gene: TRBD1
CDR3 protein: CASSSIGQGETQYF
CDR3 DNA: TGTGCCAGCAGCTCCATTGGACAGGGAGAGACCCAGTACTTC

J gene: TRBJ1-5
V gene: TRBV28
CDR3 length: 15
clone size: .
D gene: .
CDR3 protein: CASNTLGGGSGPQHF
CDR3 DNA: TGTGCCAGCAACACATTGGGTGGAGGTTCGGGACCCCAGCATTTT

J gene: TRBJ2-5
V gene: TRBV19
CDR3 length: 15
clone size: .
D gene: .
CDR3 protein: CASSPGTLDQETQYF
CDR3 DNA: TGTGCCAGTAGTCCGGGGACACTAGACCAAGAGACCCAGTACTTC

J gene: TRBJ1-2
V gene: TRBV24-1
CDR3 length: 14
clone size: .
D gene: .
CDR3 protein: CATSDLQGIYGYTF
CDR3 DNA: TGTGCCACCAGTGATCTCCAGGGGATTTATGGCTACACCTTC

J gene: TRBJ1-2
V gene: TRBV5-1
CDR3 length: 15
clone size: .
D gene: TRBD1
CDR3 protein: CASSAGQGLKNGYTF
CDR3 DNA: TGCGCCAGCAGCGCGGGACAGGGGTTAAAAAATGGCTACACCTTC

J gene: TRBJ1-1
V gene: TRBV5-5
CDR3 length: 15
clone size: few
D gene: .
CDR3 protein: CASSFGRGRNTEAFF
CDR3 DNA: TGTGCCAGCAGCTTCGGGCGGGGAAGGAACACTGAAGCTTTCTTT

J gene: TRBJ2-1
V gene: TRBV3-1/TRBV3-2
CDR3 length: 14
clone size: .
D gene: .
CDR3 protein: CASSQKGGAREQFF
CDR3 DNA: TGTGCCAGCAGCCAAAAGGGGGGGGCCCGTGAACAGTTCTTC

J gene: TRBJ2-2
V gene: TRBV5-1
CDR3 length: 15
clone size: .
D gene: .
CDR3 protein: CASSLSSANTGELFF
CDR3 DNA: TGCGCCAGCAGCTTGAGCAGTGCGAACACCGGGGAGCTGTTTTTT

J gene: TRBJ1-2
V gene: TRBV2
CDR3 length: 14
clone size: .
D gene: .
CDR3 protein: CASTPQGSYYGYTF
CDR3 DNA: TGTGCCAGCACTCCCCAGGGGTCTTACTATGGCTACACCTTC

J gene: TRBJ2-1
V gene: TRBV6-2/TRBV6-3
CDR3 length: 16
clone size: few
D gene: .
CDR3 protein: CASSNPGALSYNEQFF
CDR3 DNA: TGTGCCAGCAGTAACCCAGGGGCCCTCTCCTACAATGAGCAGTTCTTC

J gene: TRBJ1-2
V gene: TRBV5-1
CDR3 length: 12
clone size: few
D gene: .
CDR3 protein: CARVGPTYGYTF
CDR3 DNA: TGCGCCCGGGTGGGGCCGACGTATGGCTACACCTTC

J gene: TRBJ2-1
V gene: TRBV6-5
CDR3 length: 15
clone size: .
D gene: .
CDR3 protein: CASSLEKSSYNEQFF
CDR3 DNA: TGTGCCAGCAGTTTGGAGAAAAGCTCCTACAATGAGCAGTTCTTC

J gene: TRBJ2-1
V gene: TRBV7-2
CDR3 length: 15
clone size: .
D gene: .
CDR3 protein: CASSLRGGSYNEQFF
CDR3 DNA: TGTGCCAGCAGCTTGAGGGGGGGCTCCTACAATGAGCAGTTCTTC

J gene: TRBJ1-2
V gene: TRBV24-1
CDR3 length: 15
clone size: .
D gene: TRBD1
CDR3 protein: CATSDPTGDGYGYTF
CDR3 DNA: TGTGCCACCAGTGACCCCACAGGGGACGGCTATGGCTACACCTTC

J gene: TRBJ2-2
V gene: TRBV5-1
CDR3 length: 16
clone size: few
D gene: TRBD1
CDR3 protein: CASSRSRTGWAGELFF
CDR3 DNA: TGCGCCAGCAGCCGATCCAGGACAGGGTGGGCCGGGGAGCTGTTTTTT

J gene: TRBJ2-5
V gene: TRBV10-3
CDR3 length: 14
clone size: .
D gene: .
CDR3 protein: CAISEPPNQETQYF
CDR3 DNA: TGTGCCATCAGTGAGCCGCCAAATCAAGAGACCCAGTACTTC

J gene: TRBJ2-3
V gene: TRBV24-1
CDR3 length: 13
clone size: .
D gene: .
CDR3 protein: CATSSEVTDTQYF
CDR3 DNA: TGTGCCACCAGCAGCGAGGTCACAGATACGCAGTATTTT

J gene: TRBJ1-4
V gene: TRBV5-1
CDR3 length: 16
clone size: .
D gene: .
CDR3 protein: CASSLEQGGHGEKLFF
CDR3 DNA: TGCGCCAGCAGCCTGGAGCAGGGTGGTCACGGTGAAAAACTGTTTTTT

J gene: TRBJ2-3
V gene: TRBV9
CDR3 length: 15
clone size: once
D gene: .
CDR3 protein: CASSVGLGGADTQYF
CDR3 DNA: TGTGCCAGCAGCGTAGGATTAGGAGGAGCAGATACGCAGTATTTT

J gene: TRBJ1-4
V gene: TRBV4-3
CDR3 length: 15
clone size: few
D gene: .
CDR3 protein: CASSQSGATNEKLFF
CDR3 DNA: TGCGCCAGCAGCCAATCCGGAGCAACTAATGAAAAACTGTTTTTT

J gene: TRBJ1-4
V gene: TRBV5-1
CDR3 length: 16
clone size: .
D gene: .
CDR3 protein: CASSLSRPGLSEKLFF
CDR3 DNA: TGCGCCAGCAGCTTATCAAGGCCCGGGCTCAGTGAAAAACTGTTTTTT